Presented here are 20 T cell receptor beta chains from one specimen sequenced in a study of T-cell reconstitution after alpha-beta-depleted transplantation in children. Using unique molecular identifiers, the investigators prepared the TCRbeta library. Each CDR3 protein gets one entry after TCRdb re-called the PCR reads with MiXCR. The sample has some 300,000 distinct CDR3 sequences; about 9.4% are singletons. Specimen: PBMCs, collected before TCRalphabeta/CD19-depleted stem cell transplant. These receptors all come from a boy less than two years old with acute myeloid leukemia, due to receive a stem cell transplant.

V is TRBV19 and J is TRBJ1-5; a possible D gene is TRBD1 (6 bases). Trimming removed 5 bases at V and 4 bases at J, with 15 bases between. The CDR3 consists of 15 residues. Germline lookup yields CDR1 LNHDA and CDR2 SQIVND (reference sequence). Here the CDR3 DNA reads TGTGCCAGTAGTCCTCACAGGGAAAGGAATCAGCCCCAGCATTTT. Amino acid sequence: CASSPHRERNQPQHF.

The V call is TRBV28, the J call TRBJ2-5; 11 bases are a match to TRBD1. Germline V gene sequence: CDR1 MDHEN, CDR2 SYDVKM. Trimming took 4 bases from V and 1 from J; bases not matched to a gene: 5. The CDR3 sequence is 16 residues long. The DNA of the CDR3 is TGTGCCAGCAGTTCTACCGGGACAGGGGGCCAAGAGACCCAGTACTTC. Residues: CASSSTGTGGQETQYF.

V is TRBV7-8 and J is TRBJ2-3; 7 bases align to TRBD1. This CDR3 comprises 14 residues. Trimming at V came to 5 bases and at J to 7 bases, leaving 9 bases not matched to a gene. Germline CDR1 reads SGHVS; CDR2 reads FQNEAQ. CDR3 in amino acids: CASSLGQAGNTQYF. CDR3 sequence (DNA): TGTGCCAGCAGCCTCGGACAGGCTGGGAATACGCAGTATTTT.

This clonotype is a singleton in its sample. The V gene is TRBV4-2, the J gene TRBJ2-7, with a weak D call TRBD1 (6 bases). Trimming pared 4 bases from V and 3 bases from J, leaving 13 bases between. The CDR3 spans 14 residues. Germline V CDR1 and CDR2: LGHNA, YNFKEQ. This CDR3 reads CASSLRQEVYEQYF. The CDR3 nucleotides read TGTGCCAGCAGCCTTCGACAGGAAGTCTACGAGCAGTACTTC.

This clonotype was counted at least ten times. The chain carries TRBV7-9 and TRBJ2-7, with 9 bases aligning to TRBD1. This CDR3 contains 14 residues. V was pared by 4 bases and J by 2 bases, with 3 bases of the junction left unmatched. Germline-derived CDR1 and CDR2 are SEHNR and FQNEAQ (reference sequence). This CDR3 reads CASSYRDRAYEQYF. The CDR3 region has the DNA TGTGCCAGCAGCTACCGGGACAGGGCCTACGAGCAGTACTTC.

This clonotype was counted ten times or more. V is TRBV7-3 and J is TRBJ2-3, with D unclear. Per the germline V gene, CDR1 is SGHTA and CDR2 is FQGTGA. This CDR3 is built from 12 residues. The V end was cut by 5 bases, the J end by 6 bases, with 9 bases between. For the CDR3, the DNA is TGTGCCAGCAGCATCACGACTGATACGCAGTATTTT. Translating gives CASSITTDTQYF.

V and J are TRBV6-1 and TRBJ1-2; 8 nucleotides match TRBD1. The V and J ends lost 6 bases and 9 bases, in that order; junction bases with no gene match: 9. CDR3 length equals 13 residues. Germline lookup yields CDR1 MNHNS and CDR2 SASEGT. CDR3 region: CASRTRGRGRYTF. CDR3 DNA sequence: TGTGCCAGCAGGACACGGGGCAGGGGGCGCTACACCTTC.

This clonotype was seen repeatedly, ten times or more. The genes are TRBV5-1 and TRBJ2-7; maybe TRBD2 (5 bases). The CDR3 is made up of 13 amino acids. The germline V gene encodes CDR1 SGHRS and CDR2 YFSETQ. V lost 4 bases and J lost 1, with 9 bases in between. The CDR3 nucleotides read TGCGCCAGCAGCGGTCTAGCATCCTACGAGCAGTACTTC. It is translated as CASSGLASYEQYF.

J is TRBJ2-1 and V is TRBV11-2; D is undetermined. Deletions cut 0 bases from V and 0 bases from J, with 6 bases between. Germline loops: CDR1 SGHAT, CDR2 FQNNGV. The CDR3 is 15 amino acids. For the CDR3, the DNA is TGTGCCAGCAGCTTAGATCGAGTCTCCTACAATGAGCAGTTCTTC. The encoded protein is CASSLDRVSYNEQFF.

This clonotype was counted many times. The V and J genes are TRBV29-1 and TRBJ1-2; D not resolved. Germline V lookup: CDR1 SQVTM, CDR2 ANQGSEA. V was shortened by 2 bases and J by 0 bases, with 16 bases between the two germline ends. The CDR3 has 16 residues. This CDR3 reads CSVEIQVVWSNYGYTF. The CDR3, as DNA: TGCAGCGTTGAAATTCAGGTGGTGTGGTCTAACTATGGCTACACCTTC.

This clonotype has a handful of counts. The chain employs TRBV27 and TRBJ2-5; the match to TRBD2 covers 7 bases. The CDR3 runs 13 residues. From germline, CDR1 is MNHEY and CDR2 SMNVEV (reference sequence). The V and J ends lost 5 bases and 3 bases, in that order; junction bases with no gene match: 3. The CDR3 protein is CASSRLAKETQYF. DNA for the CDR3: TGTGCCAGCAGTCGACTAGCTAAAGAGACCCAGTACTTC.

This clonotype was counted at least ten times. One end of the junction varies from germline; a read error may be responsible. The V and J genes are TRBV7-3 and TRBJ2-5; D unresolved. The CDR3 totals 13 residues. The V gene's germline CDR1 is SGHTA and CDR2 FQGTGA. CDR3 DNA sequence: TGTGCCAGCAGCCTAACCCAATGGGAGACCCAGTACTTC. This codes for CASSLTQWETQYF. The variable domain in full, with the rest retrieved from reference TRBV7-3 and TRBJ2-5, is GAGVSQTPSNKVTEKGKYVELRCDPISGHTALYWYRQSLGQGPEFLIYFQGTGAADDSGLPNDRFFAVRPEGSVSTLKIQRTERGDSAVYLCASSLTQWETQYFGPGTRLLVL.

This clonotype was picked up many times. The chain joins TRBV20-1 to TRBJ2-3; no reliable D call. Trimming removed 5 bases from V and 2 bases from J, with 17 bases in between. Germline V gene lookup returns CDR1 DFQATT and CDR2 SNEGSKA (reference sequence). This CDR3 comprises 15 residues. In DNA, the CDR3 is TGCAGTGCTCAAAAACGACGAAGCCCCACAGATACGCAGTATTTT. Amino acids: CSAQKRRSPTDTQYF.

This clonotype was picked up many times. The chain uses TRBV7-2 and TRBJ2-2, with unresolved D. Trimming pared 3 bases from V and 8 bases from J, leaving 7 bases between. The germline V gene has CDR1 SGHTA and CDR2 FQGNSA. The CDR3 extends over 12 amino acids. The CDR3 protein is CASSFSRGELFF. Written as DNA, the CDR3 is TGTGCCAGCAGCTTCTCAAGGGGGGAGCTGTTTTTT. The complete variable domain, with remaining parts taken from reference TRBV7-2 and TRBJ2-2, reads GAGVSQSPSNKVTEKGKDVELRCDPISGHTALYWYRQSLGQGLEFLIYFQGNSAPDKSGLPSDRFSAERTGGSVSTLTIQRTQQEDSAVYLCASSFSRGELFFGEGSRLTVL.

This clonotype was counted many times. V gene TRBV21-1 combines with J gene TRBJ2-6; TRBD2 is taken as the D call from the table, unchecked against the DNA. TRBV21-1 is assigned pseudogene status. The CDR3 is 18 amino acids. DNA for the CDR3: TGTGCCAGCAGCCCTCCTAAGACCCGAAGCTCTGGGGCCAACGTCCTGACTTTC. This encodes CASSPPKTRSSGANVLTF.

This clonotype was recorded many times. This sequence joins TRBV5-1 and TRBJ2-7; D assignment may be TRBD1 or TRBD2 (5 bases each). The CDR3 loop spans 14 amino acids. Germline CDR1 SGHRS, CDR2 YFSETQ. Between the trimmed V and J ends, which lost 4 bases and 0 bases, there was a span of 11 bases. The CDR3 loop is CASSPRDDSYEQYF. DNA of the CDR3: TGCGCCAGCAGCCCCCGGGACGACTCCTACGAGCAGTACTTC. The variable domain in full, with the rest retrieved from reference TRBV5-1 and TRBJ2-7, is KAGVTQTPRYLIKTRGQQVTLSCSPISGHRSVSWYQQTPGQGLQFLFEYFSETQRNKGNFPGRFSGRQFSNSRSEMNVSTLELGDSALYLCASSPRDDSYEQYFGPGTRLTVT.

In its sample, this clonotype was seen many times. The chain is built from TRBV6-5 and TRBJ1-1; D gene unclear. Germline V gene sequence: CDR1 MNHEY, CDR2 SVGAGI. The CDR3 consists of 15 residues. V was trimmed by 0 bases and J by 0 bases, leaving 8 bases between them. The CDR3 region is CASSYSTILNTEAFF. The CDR3, as DNA: TGTGCCAGCAGTTACTCGACTATTTTGAACACTGAAGCTTTCTTT.

This clonotype was counted a few times. The CDR3 nucleotides read TGTGCCAGCAGCCAATTCGCGACTTTTACTCCAGATACGCAGTATTTT. It encodes CASSQFATFTPDTQYF. The chain couples TRBV3-1 to TRBJ2-3, with D unclear. CDR1 LGHDT and CDR2 YNNKEL come from the germline V gene (reference sequence). The length of the CDR3 is 16 residues. V was shortened by 2 bases and J by 4 bases, with 16 bases between the two germline ends.

The table lists this clonotype with many counts. This sequence joins TRBV24-1 and TRBJ2-1; D is possibly TRBD1 (6 bases). Germline lookup yields CDR1 KGHDR and CDR2 SFDVKD. The CDR3 is 14 residues long. Trimming removed 5 bases from V and 5 bases from J, with 12 bases in between. CDR3 region: CATSGWGLNNEQFF. CDR3 nucleotide sequence: TGTGCCACCAGTGGGTGGGGGCTCAACAATGAGCAGTTCTTC.

The chain has TRBV4-3 and TRBJ2-5; 7 positions match TRBD2. J lost 7 bases, V lost 0 bases, and 8 bases had no gene match. This CDR3 has 15 residues. Germline V lookup: CDR1 LGHNA, CDR2 YSLEER. The CDR3 DNA sequence: TGCGCCAGCAGCCAAGAAGCTAGCGGTAGAGCGACCCAGTACTTC. Protein product: CASSQEASGRATQYF.